The 10 T cell receptor beta chains below were found in one sample sequenced in a study of blood T cell repertoires in COVID-19. Clones were read by immunoSEQ multiplex PCR, and TCRdb kept only the in-frame ones, dropping some. Of 170,000 or so clones listed, roughly four fifths are singletons. The sequencing input was peripheral blood. The receptors derive from a human donor in a cohort sampled during active COVID-19.

The chain couples TRBV19 to TRBJ2-1; possible D gene TRBD1, 5 bases. The V end lost 7 bases, the J end lost 4 bases, and 20 bases lay between the germline ends. The CDR3 contains 16 residues. CDR1 is LNHDA, CDR2 SQIVND, per germline (reference sequence). CDR3 amino acids: CASTSNPTVPYNEQFF. For the CDR3, the DNA is TGTGCCAGTACTTCAAATCCGACAGTGCCTTACAATGAGCAGTTCTTC.

The chain recombines TRBV9 with TRBJ2-1, with D unclear. V lost 0 bases and J 4 bases, leaving 2 bases between the germline ends. The germline V gene has CDR1 SGDLS and CDR2 YYNGEE. The CDR3 covers 12 residues. CDR3 residues: CASSVAYNEQFF. In DNA form, the CDR3 reads TGTGCCAGCAGCGTAGCGTACAATGAGCAGTTCTTC.

This clone was found a few times. The chain couples TRBV6-1 to TRBJ1-6; TRBD1 is a possible D gene (6 bases). Germline V gene lookup returns CDR1 MNHNS and CDR2 SASEGT. The CDR3 loop spans 16 amino acids. Trimming took 4 bases from V and 3 from J, leaving 13 bases between them. The CDR3 bases are TGTGCCAGCAGTGGACGACAGGTAGTCTATAATTCACCCCTCCACTTT. Protein: CASSGRQVVYNSPLHF.

This sequence joins TRBV25-1 and TRBJ2-1; 8 bases map to TRBD2. With V trimmed by 7 bases and J by 6 bases, 5 bases remained unmatched. The length of the CDR3 is 13 residues. Germline values: CDR1 MGHDK, CDR2 SYGVNS. CDR3 in amino acids: CASNTGGVNEQFF. DNA of the CDR3: TGTGCCAGCAATACGGGAGGGGTCAATGAGCAGTTCTTC.

This clone was recorded once. The J gene is TRBJ1-1, the V gene TRBV28, with D perhaps matching TRBD1 (5 bases). The CDR3 runs to 15 residues. Per germline, CDR1 MDHEN and CDR2 SYDVKM. Trimming cost V 5 bases and J 11 bases, with 24 bases left between them. The CDR3 region is CASSPPGLTTVGAFF. CDR3 nucleotide sequence: TGTGCCAGCAGTCCTCCGGGACTGACAACAGTAGGTGCTTTCTTT.

The gene calls are TRBV25-1 and TRBJ2-5, with D possibly being TRBD2 (6 bases). The length of the CDR3 is 13 residues. Germline V gene sequence: CDR1 MGHDK, CDR2 SYGVNS. The V and J ends lost 2 bases and 5 bases respectively, with 9 bases between them. CDR3: CASSEAGTETQYF. The CDR3 DNA reads TGTGCCAGCAGTGAAGCGGGGACGGAGACCCAGTACTTC.

The chain is built from TRBV7-8 and TRBJ2-5, with 8 bases matching TRBD1. V dropped 3 bases and J dropped 2; count of bases not matched to a gene: 5. This CDR3 has 15 residues. Looked up from germline, CDR1 is SGHVS and CDR2 is FQNEAQ. CDR3 nucleotides: TGTGCCAGCAGCTTCCGACAGGGGCTTCAAGAGACCCAGTACTTC. Translating it yields CASSFRQGLQETQYF.

The chain has TRBV7-9 and TRBJ2-7; weak D call: TRBD2 (5 bases). V dropped 0 bases and J dropped 6 bases, with 9 bases sitting between them. CDR3 length: 13 residues. Germline V lookup: CDR1 SEHNR, CDR2 FQNEAQ (reference sequence). The CDR3 region has the DNA TGTGCCAGCAGCTTAGCCGGACTTCCCGAGCAGTACTTC. It encodes CASSLAGLPEQYF.

The chain combines TRBV28 with TRBJ2-1; D is perhaps TRBD2 (5 bases). The V gene lost 10 bases and the J gene lost 4 bases, with 17 bases spanning the gap. The CDR3 length is 14 residues. Germline V lookup: CDR1 MDHEN, CDR2 SYDVKM. The CDR3 protein is CATYRTQRYNEQFF. The CDR3 DNA reads as TGTGCCACCTATAGGACTCAGCGATACAATGAGCAGTTCTTC.

The gene calls are TRBV7-2 and TRBJ1-5; D is unclear. Per germline, CDR1 SGHTA and CDR2 FQGNSA. CDR3 length: 15 amino acids. The ends were cut back, 1 base at V and 1 base at J, with 8 bases in the middle. The CDR3, as DNA: TGTGCCAGCAGCTTAGGGGTGGGCAGCAATCAGCCCCAGCATTTT. It is translated as CASSLGVGSNQPQHF.